Presented here are 17 T cell receptor beta chains from one specimen sequenced in a study of OX40 agonist ivuxolimab in advanced cancers. Only in-frame clones appear in the TCRdb table, and some are missing; sequencing was by immunoSEQ multiplex PCR. The repertoire holds tens of thousands of clones, with approximately 92% as singletons. The sample was CD4+ or CD8+ T cells sorted from blood, taken in a trial of the OX40 agonist ivuxolimab. The receptor set was obtained from an adult with an advanced solid tumor such as melanoma, head and neck, liver or kidney cancer.

The chain has TRBV9 and TRBJ1-3; D is possibly TRBD1 (5 bases). The germline V gene encodes CDR1 SGDLS and CDR2 YYNGEE. V was trimmed by 0 bases and J by 3 bases, leaving 13 bases between them. CDR3 length: 16 amino acids. The CDR3 sequence: CASSVGVGTLGNTIYF. The DNA of the CDR3 is TGTGCCAGCAGCGTAGGGGTGGGGACTCTTGGAAACACCATATATTTT.

The chain couples TRBV7-8 to TRBJ2-7; D might be TRBD1 or TRBD2, each matching 5 bases. CDR3 length: 14 amino acids. Between the trimmed V and J ends, which lost 5 bases and 3 bases, there was a span of 14 bases. CDR1 and CDR2 (germline): SGHVS, FQNEAQ. In nucleotides, the CDR3 is TGTGCCAGCAGCCAGAGGGACGGCCGCTACGAGCAGTACTTC. Encoded protein: CASSQRDGRYEQYF.

The chain carries TRBV19 and TRBJ2-1; TRBD2 might be the D (5 bases). The V gene lost 5 bases and the J gene lost 4 bases, with 18 bases spanning the gap. This CDR3 has 16 amino acids. Per the germline V gene, CDR1 is LNHDA and CDR2 is SQIVND (reference sequence). CDR3 nucleotide sequence: TGTGCCAGTAGTGCCGGTGACTACACTTCTTACAATGAGCAGTTCTTC. Amino acids: CASSAGDYTSYNEQFF. Looking up the rest from reference TRBV19 and TRBJ2-1 gives the full variable domain: DGGITQSPKYLFRKEGQNVTLSCEQNLNHDAMYWYRQDPGQGLRLIYYSQIVNDFQKGDIAEGYSVSREKKESFPLTVTSAQKNPTAFYLCASSAGDYTSYNEQFFGPGTRLTVL.

The chain couples TRBV5-4 to TRBJ2-7; D perhaps matches TRBD1 (5 bases). Germline assignment: CDR1 SGHNT and CDR2 YYREEE (reference sequence). The ends were cut back, 3 bases at V and 2 bases at J, with 12 bases in the middle. The CDR3 is made up of 14 amino acids. CDR3 coding DNA: TGTGCCAGCAGCTCATCGACAGAAACCTACGAGCAGTACTTC. Translated: CASSSSTETYEQYF.

V is TRBV5-4 and J is TRBJ2-7, with D perhaps assigned TRBD1 or TRBD2 (6 bases each). The V gene lost 0 bases and the J gene lost 0 bases, with 16 bases spanning the gap. Looked up from germline, CDR1 is SGHNT and CDR2 is YYREEE (reference sequence). The CDR3 extends over 17 amino acids. The CDR3 DNA reads TGTGCCAGCAGCTTGGTTGTGGGGGGCGGGAACTCCTACGAGCAGTACTTC. Translating gives CASSLVVGGGNSYEQYF.

The genes are TRBV19 and TRBJ2-1; D gene unclear. The CDR3 contains 13 residues. V lost 6 bases, J lost 10 bases, and 16 bases lay in between. Germline V lookup: CDR1 LNHDA, CDR2 SQIVND (reference sequence). For the CDR3, the DNA is TGTGCCAGTAGCTGGGGTGGCAAGGGCGAGCAGTTCTTC. It encodes CASSWGGKGEQFF. The variable domain in full, completed from reference TRBV19 and TRBJ2-1, reads DGGITQSPKYLFRKEGQNVTLSCEQNLNHDAMYWYRQDPGQGLRLIYYSQIVNDFQKGDIAEGYSVSREKKESFPLTVTSAQKNPTAFYLCASSWGGKGEQFFGPGTRLTVL.

This chain links TRBV18 with TRBJ1-5, with 7 bases fitting TRBD1. CDR1 and CDR2 (germline): KGHSH, LQKENI. The J segment lost 4 bases and the V segment lost 1 base, leaving 4 bases of the junction unmatched. The CDR3 contains 15 residues. Here the CDR3 DNA reads TGTGCCAGCTCACCACGGACAGGCTTTAATCAGCCCCAGCATTTT. It specifies CASSPRTGFNQPQHF.

The V and J genes are TRBV4-1 and TRBJ2-2; 7 bases agree with TRBD1. V dropped 0 bases and J dropped 3; count of bases not matched to a gene: 7. Germline V CDR1 and CDR2: MGHRA, YSYEKL. This CDR3 has 17 amino acids. The CDR3 nucleotides are TGCGCCAGCAGCCAAGAGTGGGGGACAGTTGACACCGGGGAGCTGTTTTTT. Its protein product is CASSQEWGTVDTGELFF.

The rearrangement links TRBV28 to TRBJ1-3; 7 bases align to TRBD1. The germline gives CDR1 MDHEN, CDR2 SYDVKM. The CDR3 spans 14 residues. Trimming took 6 bases from V and 3 from J; bases not matched to a gene: 5. The DNA for the CDR3 is TGTGCCAGCAGCGGACAGGCCTATGGAAACACCATATATTTT. Translation: CASSGQAYGNTIYF.

The chain recombines TRBV4-1 with TRBJ2-4, with D possibly matching TRBD2 (6 bases). The CDR3 runs to 13 residues. CDR1 and CDR2 from the germline V gene are MGHRA and YSYEKL. V was cut by 1 base and J by 6 bases, with 7 bases left in between. The CDR3 coding sequence is TGCGCCAGCAGCCAAGTCGGGGGAAACATTCAGTACTTC. Encoded protein: CASSQVGGNIQYF.

V and J are TRBV10-3 and TRBJ2-2, with 8 bases matching TRBD1. The CDR3 length is 16 residues. V shed 3 bases, J shed 6 bases, and the junction held 9 bases outside the gene matches. Germline values: CDR1 ENHRY, CDR2 SYGVKD. This CDR3 reads CAISEFQGAKAGELFF. The CDR3 DNA reads as TGTGCCATCAGTGAATTTCAGGGGGCGAAAGCCGGGGAGCTGTTTTTT.

The chain combines TRBV27 with TRBJ2-7; 7 nucleotides agree with TRBD2. CDR3 length equals 15 residues. Germline trimming cut 5 bases from V and 0 bases from J; bases unmatched to any gene: 7. The V gene's germline CDR1 is MNHEY and CDR2 SMNVEV (reference sequence). In DNA form, the CDR3 reads TGTGCCAGCAGTCCATATAGCGGGTCCTCCTACGAGCAGTACTTC. Its protein is CASSPYSGSSYEQYF.

CDR3 coding DNA: TGTGCCAGCTCAATAGACAGGACCTTCTCACCCCTCCACTTT. Translated, it gives CASSIDRTFSPLHF. This chain joins TRBV18 and TRBJ1-6, with D maybe TRBD1 (6 bases). Germline CDR1 is KGHSH and CDR2 is LQKENI. Trimming left V 5 bases short and J 10 bases short, with 15 bases between. This CDR3 is 14 amino acids long.

CDR3: CASSFGTSADYEQFF. CDR3 DNA sequence: TGTGCCAGCAGTTTTGGAACTAGCGCAGACTATGAGCAGTTCTTC. V usage is TRBV27 and J usage is TRBJ2-1; 7 nucleotides match TRBD2. There are 15 residues in the CDR3. Germline trimming cut 3 bases from V and 8 bases from J; bases unmatched to any gene: 10. Germline V gives CDR1 MNHEY, CDR2 SMNVEV (reference sequence).

This sequence joins TRBV5-1 and TRBJ1-3, with 10 bases identical to TRBD1. The germline V gene has CDR1 SGHRS and CDR2 YFSETQ. The CDR3 contains 15 residues. The ends lost 4 bases at V and 4 bases at J; junction bases unmatched: 5. The CDR3, as DNA: TGCGCCAGCAGCCTAGGGACAGGGGTCGGAAACACCATATATTTT. It codes for CASSLGTGVGNTIYF. The full variable domain, in which reference TRBV5-1 and TRBJ1-3 provide the parts outside the CDR3, is KAGVTQTPRYLIKTRGQQVTLSCSPISGHRSVSWYQQTPGQGLQFLFEYFSETQRNKGNFPGRFSGRQFSNSRSEMNVSTLELGDSALYLCASSLGTGVGNTIYFGEGSWLTVV.

The chain couples TRBV7-9 to TRBJ1-5; possibly TRBD1 for D (6 bases). The germline CDR1 and CDR2 sequences are SEHNR and FQNEAQ (reference sequence). The CDR3 has 16 residues. The germline V and J ends were trimmed by 4 bases and 5 bases, with 18 bases remaining between them. The CDR3: CASSSGEQGSDQPQHF. CDR3 nucleotide sequence: TGTGCCAGCAGCTCTGGTGAACAGGGATCTGATCAGCCCCAGCATTTT.

The V and J genes are TRBV7-9 and TRBJ1-2; D not certain. The V and J ends lost 1 base and 4 bases respectively, with 7 bases between them. Germline CDR1 is SEHNR and CDR2 is FQNEAQ (reference sequence). The length of the CDR3 is 13 residues. The CDR3 DNA sequence: TGTGCCAGCAGCTTAGAGGAAACCTATGGCTACACCTTC. It codes for CASSLEETYGYTF. Filled out from reference TRBV7-9 and TRBJ1-2, the complete variable domain reads DTGVSQNPRHKITKRGQNVTFRCDPISEHNRLYWYRQTLGQGPEFLTYFQNEAQLEKSRLLSDRFSAERPKGSFSTLEIQRTEQGDSAMYLCASSLEETYGYTFGSGTRLTVV.